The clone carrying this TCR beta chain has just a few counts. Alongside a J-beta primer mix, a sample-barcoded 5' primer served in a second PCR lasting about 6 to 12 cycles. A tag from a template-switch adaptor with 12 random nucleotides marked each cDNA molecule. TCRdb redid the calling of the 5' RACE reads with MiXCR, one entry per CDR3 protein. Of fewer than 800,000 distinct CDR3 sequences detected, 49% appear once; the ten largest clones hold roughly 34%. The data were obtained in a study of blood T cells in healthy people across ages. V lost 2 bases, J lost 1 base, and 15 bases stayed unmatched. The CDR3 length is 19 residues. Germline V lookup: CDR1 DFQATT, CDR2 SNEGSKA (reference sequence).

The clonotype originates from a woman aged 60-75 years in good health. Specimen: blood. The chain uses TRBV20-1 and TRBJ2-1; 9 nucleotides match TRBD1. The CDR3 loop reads CSARSFTWDRVGSYNEQFF. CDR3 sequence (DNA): TGCAGTGCTAGAAGTTTCACCTGGGACAGGGTCGGTTCCTACAATGAGCAGTTCTTC.